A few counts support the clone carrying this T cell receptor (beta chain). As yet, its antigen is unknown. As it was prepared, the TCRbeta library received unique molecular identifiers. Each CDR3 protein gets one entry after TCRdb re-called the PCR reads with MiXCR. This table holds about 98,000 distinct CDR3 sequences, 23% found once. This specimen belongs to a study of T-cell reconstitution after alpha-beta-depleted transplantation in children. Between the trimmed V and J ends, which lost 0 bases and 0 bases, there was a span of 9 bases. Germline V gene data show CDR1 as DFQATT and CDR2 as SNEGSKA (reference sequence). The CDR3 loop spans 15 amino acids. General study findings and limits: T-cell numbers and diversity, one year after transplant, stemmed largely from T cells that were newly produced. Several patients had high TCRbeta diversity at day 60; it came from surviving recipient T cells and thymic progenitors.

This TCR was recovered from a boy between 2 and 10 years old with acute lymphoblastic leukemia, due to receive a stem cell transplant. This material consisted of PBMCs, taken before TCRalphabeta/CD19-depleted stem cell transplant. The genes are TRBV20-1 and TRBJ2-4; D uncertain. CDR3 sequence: CSARDLRQAKNIQYF. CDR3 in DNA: TGCAGTGCTAGAGATTTGCGCCAAGCCAAAAACATTCAGTACTTC.